The 22 T cell receptor beta chains in this list originate from one sample, sequenced in a study of patients and donors after allogeneic stem cell transplantation. One entry per CDR3 protein, called by TCRdb with MiXCR from the RT-PCR reads. The sample consists of about a million distinct CDR3 sequences, about 20% of them appearing once. Source material: blood, either unsorted or a sorted T cell fraction (not recorded which). Receptors originate from a human donor who was either an allogeneic HSCT recipient or a stem cell or donor lymphocyte infusion donor (not recorded which). It is not recorded whose cells these are; they may come from a transplant donor.

This clonotype was detected a few times. The rearrangement links TRBV9 to TRBJ1-2; 7 bases fit TRBD1. The V gene end was trimmed by 3 bases and the J gene end by 1 base; junction bases not matched to a gene: 12. CDR3 length equals 17 residues. Per the germline V gene, CDR1 is SGDLS and CDR2 is YYNGEE. The DNA of the CDR3 is TGTGCCAGCAGCGCCACCCAAGGGGGCGGAGGTAACTATGGCTACACCTTC. It is translated as CASSATQGGGGNYGYTF.

This chain joins TRBV5-6 and TRBJ2-7, with TRBD1 matching 8 bases. Germline CDR1 and CDR2: SGHDT and YYEEEE. CDR3 length equals 14 residues. J gave up 6 bases and V 3 bases, and 8 bases lay outside the gene matches. CDR3 nucleotide sequence: TGTGCCAGCAGCTCTTGGGGGACAGGCGGCGAGCAGTACTTC. Translated: CASSSWGTGGEQYF.

This clonotype came up a few times. This sequence joins TRBV5-1 and TRBJ1-1; unclear D gene. V dropped 0 bases and J dropped 6 bases, with 12 bases sitting between them. The CDR3 runs to 14 residues. Per germline, CDR1 SGHRS and CDR2 YFSETQ. CDR3 sequence: CASSLATDRSEAFF. The CDR3 region has the DNA TGCGCCAGCAGCTTGGCCACGGACCGCTCTGAAGCTTTCTTT.

The gene calls are TRBV7-2 and TRBJ1-6; D is perhaps TRBD1 (6 bases). The V gene's germline CDR1 is SGHTA and CDR2 FQGNSA. CDR3 length equals 13 residues. The V end was cut by 2 bases, the J end by 17 bases, with 16 bases between. CDR3 sequence (DNA): TGTGCCAGCAGCTTACAAACAGGGAGAGTCTTCCACTTT. Amino acids: CASSLQTGRVFHF.

This clonotype was seen only a few times. The V call is TRBV2, the J call TRBJ2-1; no clear D. The V gene lost 7 bases and the J gene lost 2 bases, with 6 bases spanning the gap. The CDR3 is made up of 12 amino acids. Germline V lookup: CDR1 SNHLY, CDR2 FYNNEI. This CDR3 is CASKGTYNEQFF. In DNA, the CDR3 is TGTGCCAGCAAGGGAACCTACAATGAGCAGTTCTTC.

This clonotype was counted ten times or more. The rearrangement links TRBV29-1 to TRBJ2-2; 10 positions agree with TRBD2. V was clipped by 7 bases and J by 5 bases; unmatched bases: 7. CDR1 and CDR2 from the germline V gene are SQVTM and ANQGSEA. This CDR3 has 14 residues. The CDR3 reads CSARTSGRTGELFF. CDR3 DNA sequence: TGCAGCGCACGGACTAGCGGTCGAACCGGGGAGCTGTTTTTT.

In DNA, the CDR3 is TGTGCCAGCAGCTTAAATCAGGGCCGGGGCTCTGGGGCCAACGTCCTGACTTTC. Translating gives CASSLNQGRGSGANVLTF. This chain uses TRBV7-3 with TRBJ2-6; either TRBD1 or TRBD2 may fit D (5 bases each). V lost 1 base, J lost 0 bases, and 13 bases lay in between. The CDR3 runs 18 residues. CDR1 is SGHTA, CDR2 FQGTGA, per germline.

The chain employs TRBV6-2 or TRBV6-3 and TRBJ1-5; D unresolved. Germline CDR1 reads MNHEY; CDR2 reads SVGEGT. V was cut by 7 bases and J by 15 bases, with 19 bases left in between. CDR3 length: 12 amino acids. The DNA for the CDR3 is TGTGCCAGCACCAACGCCGGAGGTTATATGCATTTT. It codes for CASTNAGGYMHF.

This clonotype appeared a few times. The V and J genes are TRBV12-3 or TRBV12-4 and TRBJ2-7; 8 bases line up with TRBD2. V trimming: 0 bases; J trimming: 6 bases; junction bases outside the gene matches: 7. The CDR3 covers 15 residues. The CDR3: CASSLAGTRYPEQYF. The CDR3 nucleotides read TGTGCCAGCAGTTTAGCGGGGACTAGGTACCCCGAGCAGTACTTC.

The rearrangement uses TRBV7-2 and TRBJ2-6; either TRBD1 or TRBD2 may supply D (5 bases each). This CDR3 is built from 16 residues. Germline values: CDR1 SGHTA, CDR2 FQGNSA. Trimming took 3 bases from V and 9 from J, leaving 18 bases between them. CDR3 sequence: CASSFGGGLPGNVLTF. In DNA, the CDR3 is TGTGCCAGCAGCTTCGGTGGGGGTCTTCCGGGCAACGTCCTGACTTTC.

This clonotype was detected only a few times. The chain uses TRBV20-1 and TRBJ2-1; 15 nucleotides align to TRBD2. V lost 4 bases and J lost 11; bases outside the gene matches: 9. From germline, CDR1 is DFQATT and CDR2 SNEGSKA (reference sequence). This CDR3 comprises 15 residues. The CDR3 coding sequence is TGCAGTGCTATCTTGGGACTAGCGGGGGGTGTCAAGCAGTTCTTC. The encoded protein is CSAILGLAGGVKQFF.

The chain recombines TRBV5-1 with TRBJ1-1, with D tentatively TRBD1 (6 bases). V was shortened by 4 bases and J by 4 bases, with 14 bases between the two germline ends. Germline V lookup: CDR1 SGHRS, CDR2 YFSETQ. The CDR3 runs 14 residues. The chain's CDR3 is CASSQGTLGTEAFF. Written as DNA, the CDR3 is TGCGCCAGCAGCCAGGGGACATTGGGCACTGAAGCTTTCTTT.

In its sample, this clonotype was seen a few times. The chain links TRBV12-5 to TRBJ1-1; no definite D call. Germline V gene data show CDR1 as LGHNT and CDR2 as FRNRAP. The ends were cut back, 4 bases at V and 1 base at J, with 13 bases in the middle. There are 15 residues in the CDR3. The CDR3 nucleotides read TGTGCTAGTGGTTCCCCCCGGACGCCGAACACTGAAGCTTTCTTT. Amino acids: CASGSPRTPNTEAFF. Looking up the rest from reference TRBV12-5 and TRBJ1-1 gives the full variable domain: DARVTQTPRHKVTEMGQEVTMRCQPILGHNTVFWYRQTMMQGLELLAYFRNRAPLDDSGMPKDRFSAEMPDATLATLKIQPSEPRDSAVYFCASGSPRTPNTEAFFGQGTRLTVV.

This chain uses TRBV11-1 with TRBJ1-2; no firm D call. V gave up 5 bases and J gave up 2 bases, with 15 bases separating them. The CDR3 consists of 15 residues. Germline-derived CDR1 and CDR2 are SGHAT and FQDESV (reference sequence). The CDR3 here is CASSPHRRVNYGYTF. The CDR3 DNA is TGTGCCAGCAGCCCCCACCGTCGGGTGAACTATGGCTACACCTTC. Full variable domain (missing parts from reference TRBV11-1 and TRBJ1-2): EAEVAQSPRYKITEKSQAVAFWCDPISGHATLYWYRQILGQGPELLVQFQDESVVDDSQLPKDRFSAERLKGVDSTLKIQPAELGDSAMYLCASSPHRRVNYGYTFGSGTRLTVV.

This clonotype was recorded a few times. The chain is built from TRBV25-1 and TRBJ2-3, with D possibly matching TRBD2 (6 bases). The CDR3 length is 16 residues. V shed 0 bases and J shed 2 bases, with 12 bases lying between them. Germline CDR1 is MGHDK and CDR2 is SYGVNS. DNA of the CDR3: TGTGCCAGCAGTGAATATCGGAGGACTAACACAGATACGCAGTATTTT. Translated: CASSEYRRTNTDTQYF.

There are a few counts of this clonotype. Here the CDR3 DNA reads TGTGCCAGCAGTCTGGACGGCCGGAGTGAGGAGCAGTTCTTC. Translated: CASSLDGRSEEQFF. V is TRBV6-4 and J is TRBJ2-1; D remains unclear. Trimming took 5 bases from V and 10 from J, leaving 18 bases between them. This CDR3 region has 14 residues. Germline V gene data show CDR1 as MRHNA and CDR2 as SNTAGT.

The chain employs TRBV12-3 or TRBV12-4 and TRBJ1-2; possible D gene TRBD1, 6 bases. The CDR3 is 14 amino acids. Trimming took off 6 bases at V and 8 bases at J, with 19 bases between the two ends. The CDR3 DNA follows: TGTGCCAGCAGACCAAAGGACAGAGGTGAAGGCTACACCTTC. Protein: CASRPKDRGEGYTF.

The rearrangement joins TRBV15 to TRBJ1-5; D not certain. Germline V gives CDR1 LNHNV, CDR2 YYDKDF (reference sequence). The CDR3 consists of 15 residues. Trimming cost V 0 bases and J 7 bases, with 13 bases left between them. The chain's CDR3 is CATSRDGGSDQPQHF. CDR3 sequence (DNA): TGTGCCACCAGCAGAGATGGCGGTTCCGACCAGCCCCAGCATTTT.

There are a few counts of this clonotype. V and J are TRBV15 and TRBJ2-3; D not resolved. CDR3 length: 13 residues. The ends were cut back, 10 bases at V and 5 bases at J, with 16 bases in the middle. Looked up from germline, CDR1 is LNHNV and CDR2 is YYDKDF (reference sequence). The CDR3 DNA is TGTGCCATCCGGGCCCCAAGGAGAGATACGCAGTATTTT. This translates into CAIRAPRRDTQYF.

On this clonotype: An end of the junction differs from the germline gene, which may be a read error. The genes are TRBV18 and TRBJ1-1, with TRBD1 identical over 7 bases. Germline CDR1 reads KGHSH; CDR2 reads LQKENI. The CDR3 loop spans 14 amino acids. The CDR3 sequence is CASSPFDRVIIINF. The CDR3 nucleotides are TGTGCCAGCTCACCATTCGACAGGGTCATTATCATCAACTTT.

The genes are TRBV10-3 and TRBJ1-3; D not resolved. V was clipped by 4 bases and J by 1 base, with 11 bases between them. The V gene's germline CDR1 is ENHRY and CDR2 SYGVKD. CDR3 length: 15 residues. CDR3 sequence (DNA): TGTGCCATCAGTGGCCCCGGGATGTCTGGAAACACCATATATTTT. This sequence encodes CAISGPGMSGNTIYF.

The chain uses TRBV12-3 or TRBV12-4 and TRBJ1-1; 8 bases agree with TRBD1. The J segment lost 0 bases and the V segment lost 6 bases, leaving 9 bases of the junction unmatched. This CDR3 has 16 amino acids. The CDR3 reads CASRTRRQGMNTEAFF. The CDR3 DNA reads as TGTGCCAGCAGGACAAGACGACAGGGGATGAACACTGAAGCTTTCTTT.